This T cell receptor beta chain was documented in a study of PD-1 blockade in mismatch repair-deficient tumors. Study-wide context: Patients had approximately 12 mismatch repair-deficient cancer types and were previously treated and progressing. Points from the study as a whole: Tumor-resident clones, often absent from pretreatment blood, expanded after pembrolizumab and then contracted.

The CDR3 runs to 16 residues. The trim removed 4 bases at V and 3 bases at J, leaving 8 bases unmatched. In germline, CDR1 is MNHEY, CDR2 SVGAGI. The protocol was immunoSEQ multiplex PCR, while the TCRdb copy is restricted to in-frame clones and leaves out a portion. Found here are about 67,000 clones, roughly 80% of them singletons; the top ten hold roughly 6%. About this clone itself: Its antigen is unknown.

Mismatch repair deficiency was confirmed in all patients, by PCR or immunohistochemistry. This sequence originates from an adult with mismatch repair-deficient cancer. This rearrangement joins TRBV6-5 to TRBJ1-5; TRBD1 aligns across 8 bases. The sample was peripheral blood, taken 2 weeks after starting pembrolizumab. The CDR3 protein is CASSFAGTGLNQPQHF. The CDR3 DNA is TGTGCCAGCAGTTTCGCCGGGACAGGCCTCAATCAGCCCCAGCATTTT.